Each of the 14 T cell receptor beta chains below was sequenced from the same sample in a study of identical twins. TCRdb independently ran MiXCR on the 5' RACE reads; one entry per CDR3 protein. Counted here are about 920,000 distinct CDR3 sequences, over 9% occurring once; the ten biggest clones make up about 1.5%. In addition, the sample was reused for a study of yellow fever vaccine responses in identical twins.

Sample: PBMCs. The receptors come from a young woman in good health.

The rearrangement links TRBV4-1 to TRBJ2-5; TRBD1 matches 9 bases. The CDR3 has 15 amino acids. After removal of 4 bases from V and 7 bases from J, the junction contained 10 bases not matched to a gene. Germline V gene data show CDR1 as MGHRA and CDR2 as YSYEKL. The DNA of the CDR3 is TGCGCCAGCAGCCCCCAGGGACAGGGAACGGGGACCCAGTACTTC. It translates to CASSPQGQGTGTQYF.

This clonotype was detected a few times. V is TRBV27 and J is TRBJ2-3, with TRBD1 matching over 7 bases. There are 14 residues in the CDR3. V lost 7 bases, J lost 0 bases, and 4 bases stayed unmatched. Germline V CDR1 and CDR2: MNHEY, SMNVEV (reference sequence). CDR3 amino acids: CASNPGQSTDTQYF. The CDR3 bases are TGTGCCAGCAACCCGGGACAGAGCACAGATACGCAGTATTTT.

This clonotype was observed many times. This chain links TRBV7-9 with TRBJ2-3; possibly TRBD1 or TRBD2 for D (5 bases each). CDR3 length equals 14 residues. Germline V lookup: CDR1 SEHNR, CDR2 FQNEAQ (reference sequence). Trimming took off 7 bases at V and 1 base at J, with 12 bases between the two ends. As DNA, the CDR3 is TGTGCCAGCACGGGACCCCCCGGCACAGATACGCAGTATTTT. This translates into CASTGPPGTDTQYF.

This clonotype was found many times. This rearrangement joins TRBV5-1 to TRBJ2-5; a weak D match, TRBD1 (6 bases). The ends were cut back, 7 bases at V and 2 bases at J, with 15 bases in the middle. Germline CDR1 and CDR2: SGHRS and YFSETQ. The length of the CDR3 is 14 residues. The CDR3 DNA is TGCGCCAGCGGCGAACCGGGACAACAAGAGACCCAGTACTTC. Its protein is CASGEPGQQETQYF.

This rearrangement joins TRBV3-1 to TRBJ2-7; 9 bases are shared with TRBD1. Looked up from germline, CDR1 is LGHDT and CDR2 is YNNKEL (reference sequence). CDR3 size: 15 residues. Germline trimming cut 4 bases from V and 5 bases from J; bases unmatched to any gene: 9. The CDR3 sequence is CASSPGTGLDHEQYF. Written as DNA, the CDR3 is TGTGCCAGCAGCCCCGGGACAGGGCTCGATCACGAGCAGTACTTC.

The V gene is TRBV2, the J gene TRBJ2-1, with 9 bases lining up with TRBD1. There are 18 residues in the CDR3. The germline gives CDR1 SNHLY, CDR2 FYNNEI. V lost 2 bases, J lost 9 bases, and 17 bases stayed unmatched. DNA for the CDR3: TGTGCCAGCAGTGAAACCCCGAGCCGGGACAGGGATCGTGGTGAGCAGTTCTTC. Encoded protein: CASSETPSRDRDRGEQFF.

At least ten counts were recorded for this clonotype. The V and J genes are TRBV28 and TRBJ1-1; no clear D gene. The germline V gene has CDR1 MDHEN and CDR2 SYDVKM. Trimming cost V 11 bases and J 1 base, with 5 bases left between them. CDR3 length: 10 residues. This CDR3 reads CAAGNTEAFF. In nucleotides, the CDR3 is TGTGCCGCAGGGAACACTGAAGCTTTCTTT.

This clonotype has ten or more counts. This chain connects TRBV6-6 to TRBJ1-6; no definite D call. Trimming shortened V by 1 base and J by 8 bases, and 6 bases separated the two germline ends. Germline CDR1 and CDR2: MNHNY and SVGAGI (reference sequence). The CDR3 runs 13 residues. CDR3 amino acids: CASSYLVDSPLHF. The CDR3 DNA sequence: TGTGCCAGCAGTTACTTGGTGGATTCACCCCTCCACTTT.

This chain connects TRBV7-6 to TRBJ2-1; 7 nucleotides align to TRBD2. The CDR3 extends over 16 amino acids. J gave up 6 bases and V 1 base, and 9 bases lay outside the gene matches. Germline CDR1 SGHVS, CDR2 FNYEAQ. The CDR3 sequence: CASSLDQSGAGNEQFF. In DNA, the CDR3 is TGTGCCAGCAGCTTAGACCAAAGCGGGGCCGGCAATGAGCAGTTCTTC.

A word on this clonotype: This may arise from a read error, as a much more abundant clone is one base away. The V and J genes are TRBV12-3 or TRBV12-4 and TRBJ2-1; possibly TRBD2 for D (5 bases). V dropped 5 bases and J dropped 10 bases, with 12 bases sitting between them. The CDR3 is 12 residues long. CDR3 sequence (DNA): TGTGCCAGCAGTGCCCCGAGGAGGGAGCAGTTCTTC. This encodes CASSAPRREQFF.

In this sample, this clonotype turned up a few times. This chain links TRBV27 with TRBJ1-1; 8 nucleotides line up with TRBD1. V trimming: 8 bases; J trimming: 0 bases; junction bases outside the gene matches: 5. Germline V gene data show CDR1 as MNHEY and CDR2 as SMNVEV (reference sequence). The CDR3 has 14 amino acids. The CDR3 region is CASGQGSMNTEAFF. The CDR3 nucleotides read TGTGCCAGCGGACAGGGATCCATGAACACTGAAGCTTTCTTT.

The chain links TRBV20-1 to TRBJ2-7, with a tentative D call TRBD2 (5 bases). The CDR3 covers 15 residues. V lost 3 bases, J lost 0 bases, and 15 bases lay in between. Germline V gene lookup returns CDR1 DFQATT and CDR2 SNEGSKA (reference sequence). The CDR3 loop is CSAREVDAISYEQYF. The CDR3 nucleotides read TGCAGTGCTAGGGAGGTGGACGCCATCTCCTACGAGCAGTACTTC.

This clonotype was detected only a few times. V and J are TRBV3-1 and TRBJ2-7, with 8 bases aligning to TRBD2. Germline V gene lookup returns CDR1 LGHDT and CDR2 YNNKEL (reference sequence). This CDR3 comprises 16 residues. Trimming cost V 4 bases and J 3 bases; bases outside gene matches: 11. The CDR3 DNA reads TGTGCCAGCAGCCTTGGGACTAGTCGGGTAATCTACGAGCAGTACTTC. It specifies CASSLGTSRVIYEQYF.

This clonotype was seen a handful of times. The CDR3 region is CASSQASGSFYEQYF. The CDR3 DNA follows: TGTGCCAGCAGCCAAGCTAGCGGGAGTTTCTACGAGCAGTACTTC. V and J are TRBV3-1 and TRBJ2-7, with TRBD2 identical over 10 bases. Germline lookup yields CDR1 LGHDT and CDR2 YNNKEL (reference sequence). After removal of 1 base from V and 3 bases from J, the junction contained 3 bases not matched to a gene. This CDR3 region has 15 residues.